The entry that follows covers one T cell receptor beta chain sequence. Its specificity is unknown. The record originates from a study of vaccination effects on CD4 cells after COVID-19. Only in-frame clones appear in the TCRdb table, and some are missing; sequencing was by immunoSEQ multiplex PCR. The repertoire holds tens of thousands of clones, under 85% seen once, with roughly 25% in the top ten. Subsequent to less than 13 days of culture, CD4+ T cells were isolated. The length of the CDR3 is 17 residues. Per germline, CDR1 MNHNS and CDR2 SASEGT. J lost 2 bases, V lost 3 bases, and 9 bases had no gene match.

V and J are TRBV6-1 and TRBJ2-7, with 11 bases aligning to TRBD2. This receptor was identified in a human donor who had a prior SARS-CoV-2 infection. Here the sequenced sample was CD4+ T cells from PBMCs cultured without peptide, taken before COVID-19 vaccination. The CDR3 loop is CASSDAFGTSGTYEQYF. The CDR3 DNA follows: TGTGCCAGCAGTGATGCATTCGGGACTAGCGGAACCTACGAGCAGTACTTC.